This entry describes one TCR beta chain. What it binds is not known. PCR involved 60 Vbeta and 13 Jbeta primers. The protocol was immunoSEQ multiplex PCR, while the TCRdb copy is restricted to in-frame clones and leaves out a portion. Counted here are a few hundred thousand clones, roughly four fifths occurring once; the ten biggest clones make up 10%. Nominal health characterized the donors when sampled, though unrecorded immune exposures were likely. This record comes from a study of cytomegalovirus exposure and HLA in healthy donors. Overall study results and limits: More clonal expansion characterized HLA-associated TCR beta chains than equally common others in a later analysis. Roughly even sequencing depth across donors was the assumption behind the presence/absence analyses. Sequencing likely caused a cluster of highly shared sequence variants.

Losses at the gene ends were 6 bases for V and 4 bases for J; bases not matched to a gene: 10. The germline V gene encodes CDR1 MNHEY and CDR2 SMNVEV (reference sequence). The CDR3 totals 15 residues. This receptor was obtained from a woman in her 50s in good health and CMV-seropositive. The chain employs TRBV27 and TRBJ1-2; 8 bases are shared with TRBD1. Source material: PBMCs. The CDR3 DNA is TGTGCCAGCAGACCCACAGGGGGGTTGACCTATGGCTACACCTTC. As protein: CASRPTGGLTYGYTF.